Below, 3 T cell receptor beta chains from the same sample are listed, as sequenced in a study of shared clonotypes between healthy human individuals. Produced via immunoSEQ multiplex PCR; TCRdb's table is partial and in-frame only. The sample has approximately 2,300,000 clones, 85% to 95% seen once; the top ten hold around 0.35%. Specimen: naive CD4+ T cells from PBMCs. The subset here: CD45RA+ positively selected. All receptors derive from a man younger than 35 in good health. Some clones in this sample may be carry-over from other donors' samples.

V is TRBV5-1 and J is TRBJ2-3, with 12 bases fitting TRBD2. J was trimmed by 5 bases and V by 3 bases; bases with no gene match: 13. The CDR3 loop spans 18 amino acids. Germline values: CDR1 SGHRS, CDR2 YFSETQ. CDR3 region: CASSWGGLAGGKVDTQYF. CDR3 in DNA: TGCGCCAGCAGCTGGGGCGGCCTAGCGGGAGGGAAGGTAGATACGCAGTATTTT.

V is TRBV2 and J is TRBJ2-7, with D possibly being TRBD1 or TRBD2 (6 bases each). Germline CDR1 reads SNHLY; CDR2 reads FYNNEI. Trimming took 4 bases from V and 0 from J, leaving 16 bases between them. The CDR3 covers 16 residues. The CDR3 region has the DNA TGTGCCAGCAGTGCCCCTGGGTCGGGGGCCTCCTACGAGCAGTACTTC. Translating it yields CASSAPGSGASYEQYF.

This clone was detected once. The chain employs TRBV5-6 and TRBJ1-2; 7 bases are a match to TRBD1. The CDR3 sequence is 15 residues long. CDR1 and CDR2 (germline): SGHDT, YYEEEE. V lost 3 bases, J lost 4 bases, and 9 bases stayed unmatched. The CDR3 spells CASSYLDRTLYGYTF. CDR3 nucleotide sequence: TGTGCCAGCAGCTACCTGGACAGGACCCTCTATGGCTACACCTTC.